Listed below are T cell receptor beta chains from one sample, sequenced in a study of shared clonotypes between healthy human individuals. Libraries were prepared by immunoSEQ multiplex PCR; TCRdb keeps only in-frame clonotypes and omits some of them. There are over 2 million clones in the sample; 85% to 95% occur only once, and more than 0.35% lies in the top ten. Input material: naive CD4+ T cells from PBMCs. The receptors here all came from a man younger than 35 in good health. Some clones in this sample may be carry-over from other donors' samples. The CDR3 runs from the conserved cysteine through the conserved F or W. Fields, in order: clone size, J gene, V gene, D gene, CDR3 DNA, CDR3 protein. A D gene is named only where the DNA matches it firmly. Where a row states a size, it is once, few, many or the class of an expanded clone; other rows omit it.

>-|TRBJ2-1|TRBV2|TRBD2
TGTGCCAGCAAAGGTTTCAGCGGGAGTAATGAGCAGTTCTTC
CASKGFSGSNEQFF
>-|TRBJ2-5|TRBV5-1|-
TGCGCCAGCAGCCCTTATCAGGTAGAGACCCAGTACTTC
CASSPYQVETQYF
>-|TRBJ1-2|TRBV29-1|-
TGCAGCGTTGTCGAGGGAGTGAACTATGGCTACACCTTC
CSVVEGVNYGYTF
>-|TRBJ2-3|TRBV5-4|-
TGTGCCAGCAGCCCATCGGGCCCAGATACGCAGTATTTT
CASSPSGPDTQYF
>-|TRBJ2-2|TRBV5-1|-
TGCGCCAGCAGCGTAACCGGGACCATCACCGGGGAGCTGTTTTTT
CASSVTGTITGELFF
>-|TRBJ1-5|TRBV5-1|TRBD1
TGCGCCAGCAGCCCGCAAGGACAGGGAAATCAGCCCCAGCATTTT
CASSPQGQGNQPQHF
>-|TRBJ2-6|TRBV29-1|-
TGCAGCGTTGTCCTAAACTCTGGGGCCAACGTCCTGACTTTC
CSVVLNSGANVLTF
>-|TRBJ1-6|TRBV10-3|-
TGTGCCATCGCACAGGGTCGGGGAAATTCACCCCTCCACTTT
CAIAQGRGNSPLHF
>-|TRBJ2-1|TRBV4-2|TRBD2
TGTGCCAGCAGCCAAGGAGCGGGAGACTACAATGAGCAGTTCTTC
CASSQGAGDYNEQFF
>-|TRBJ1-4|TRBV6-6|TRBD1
TGTGCCAGCAGCTCAGGGGGCTCTGGGGAAAAACTGTTTTTT
CASSSGGSGEKLFF
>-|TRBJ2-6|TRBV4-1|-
TGCGCCAGCAGCCAAGGGGGGGCCAGGACCGGGGCCAACGTCCTGACTTTC
CASSQGGARTGANVLTF
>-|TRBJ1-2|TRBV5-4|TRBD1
TGTGCCAGCAGCCGCGACCCGGAGACAGGGGGTGGTGGCTACACCTTC
CASSRDPETGGGGYTF
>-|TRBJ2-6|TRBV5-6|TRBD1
TGTGCCAGCAGCTTGAGAGGGGGCGCTGGGGCCAACGTCCTGACTTTC
CASSLRGGAGANVLTF
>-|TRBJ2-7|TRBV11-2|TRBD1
TGTGCCAGCAGCTCCCTCCGGGACAGGGGCTACGAGCAGTACTTC
CASSSLRDRGYEQYF
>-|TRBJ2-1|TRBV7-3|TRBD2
TGTGCCAGCAGCCTCATATCTAGCGGGAGTATCAATGAGCAGTTCTTC
CASSLISSGSINEQFF
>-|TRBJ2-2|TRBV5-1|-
TGCGCCAGCAGAACCGGGACGGGCGCCGGGGAGCTGTTTTTT
CASRTGTGAGELFF
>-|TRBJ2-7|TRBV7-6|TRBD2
TGTGCCAGCAGCCCCCGGACTAGCGGGAGGAGGGGGCCCTTCGAGCAGTACTTC
CASSPRTSGRRGPFEQYF
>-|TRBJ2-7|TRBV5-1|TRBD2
TGCGCCAGCAGCCGGACTAGCGGGCTAATTTCCTACGAGCAGTACTTC
CASSRTSGLISYEQYF
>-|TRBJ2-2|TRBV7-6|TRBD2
TGTGCCAGCAGCTTTGCGACTAGCGGGGGTGGTACCGGGGAGCTGTTTTTT
CASSFATSGGGTGELFF
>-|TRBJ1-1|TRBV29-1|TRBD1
TGCAGCGCCCCCGGGACAGGACGGAACACTGAAGCTTTCTTT
CSAPGTGRNTEAFF
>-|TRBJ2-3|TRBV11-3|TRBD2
TGTGCCAGCAGCCGGGGACTAGCGGGTTCCACGGTAGATACGCAGTATTTT
CASSRGLAGSTVDTQYF
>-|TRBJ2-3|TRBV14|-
TGTGCCAGCAGCCAGAGTCTAGCAGATACGCAGTATTTT
CASSQSLADTQYF
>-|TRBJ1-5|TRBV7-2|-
TGTGCCAGCGGAACGGCGGGCAATCAGCCCCAGCATTTT
CASGTAGNQPQHF
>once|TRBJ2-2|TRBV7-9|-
TGTGCCAGCAGCGCACGCCGCTCCCCTTGGGGGGCCGGGGAGCTGTTTTTT
CASSARRSPWGAGELFF
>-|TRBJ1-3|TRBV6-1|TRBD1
TGTGCCAGCAGTGAACTCAGGGACAGCATGGCGATTGACACCATATATTTT
CASSELRDSMAIDTIYF
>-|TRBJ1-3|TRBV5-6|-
TGTGCCAGCAGCTTGGTCAGGGGAAACACCATATATTTT
CASSLVRGNTIYF
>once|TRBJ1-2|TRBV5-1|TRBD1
TGCGCCAGCAGCTTGGTTGGGGACAGTCAACTATTTGGGCGGGGCTACACCTTC
CASSLVGDSQLFGRGYTF
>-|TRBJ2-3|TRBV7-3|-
TGTGCCAGCAGCTCAGGGCCTGGCGATACGCAGTATTTT
CASSSGPGDTQYF
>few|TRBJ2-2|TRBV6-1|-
TGTGCCAGCTGCCTCGGAAACACCGGGGAGCTGTTTTTT
CASCLGNTGELFF
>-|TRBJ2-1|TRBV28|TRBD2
TGTGCCACCCGACTAGCGGGAGCCAATGAGCAGTTCTTC
CATRLAGANEQFF
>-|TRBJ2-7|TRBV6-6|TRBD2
TGTGCCAGCAGCGAACTGACTAGCGGGAGTGGTGAGCAGTACTTC
CASSELTSGSGEQYF
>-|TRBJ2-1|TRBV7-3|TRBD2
TGTGCCAGCAGCGAAGGGACTAGCGGCCTGGATGAGCAGTTCTTC
CASSEGTSGLDEQFF
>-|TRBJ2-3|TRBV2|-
TGTGCCAGCACCGGAAGCGGAACTAGCACAGATACGCAGTATTTT
CASTGSGTSTDTQYF
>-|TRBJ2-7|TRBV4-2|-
TGTGCCAGCAGCCAGGGAGGTTTGTACGAGCAGTACTTC
CASSQGGLYEQYF
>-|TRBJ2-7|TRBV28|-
TGTGCCAGCAGTTTCGACAGTGGGGGGTACGAGCAGTACTTC
CASSFDSGGYEQYF
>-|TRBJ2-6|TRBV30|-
TGTGCCTGGAGCGGCGGTTCTGGGGCCAACGTCCTGACTTTC
CAWSGGSGANVLTF
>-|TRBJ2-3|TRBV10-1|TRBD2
TGCGCCCTGAGACTAGCGGAGATGACAGATACGCAGTATTTT
CALRLAEMTDTQYF
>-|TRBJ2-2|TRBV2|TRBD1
TGTGCCAGCAGTGTAGTCAGGGGGACCGGGGAGCTGTTTTTT
CASSVVRGTGELFF
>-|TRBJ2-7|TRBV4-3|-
TGCGCCAGCAGCCAAGATGGGGTAGGATCCTACGAGCAGTACTTC
CASSQDGVGSYEQYF
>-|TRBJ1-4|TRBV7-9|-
TGTGCCAGCAGCTCCAGTTTTGAGAAGGGAGGCGACGAAAAACTGTTTTTT
CASSSSFEKGGDEKLFF
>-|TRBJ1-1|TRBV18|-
TGTGCCAGCTCACCCGTGGTGGGGGAAGCTGAAGCTTTCTTT
CASSPVVGEAEAFF
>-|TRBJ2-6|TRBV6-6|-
TGTGCCGTCGGGCCCTATGCTGGGGCCAACGTCCTGACTTTC
CAVGPYAGANVLTF
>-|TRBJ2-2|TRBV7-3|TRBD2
TGTGCCAGCAGTAGTCTAGCGGTAACCGGGGAGCTGTTTTTT
CASSSLAVTGELFF
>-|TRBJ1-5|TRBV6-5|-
TGTGCCAGCAGTCCCGACAGTTATCAGCCCCAGCATTTT
CASSPDSYQPQHF
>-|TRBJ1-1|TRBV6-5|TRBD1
TGTGCCAGCAGTTACTCGGGCCCACAGGGGAGCACTGAAGCTTTCTTT
CASSYSGPQGSTEAFF
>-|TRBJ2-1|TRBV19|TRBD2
TGTGCCAGTAGCGGGAGGTACAATGAGCAGTTCTTC
CASSGRYNEQFF